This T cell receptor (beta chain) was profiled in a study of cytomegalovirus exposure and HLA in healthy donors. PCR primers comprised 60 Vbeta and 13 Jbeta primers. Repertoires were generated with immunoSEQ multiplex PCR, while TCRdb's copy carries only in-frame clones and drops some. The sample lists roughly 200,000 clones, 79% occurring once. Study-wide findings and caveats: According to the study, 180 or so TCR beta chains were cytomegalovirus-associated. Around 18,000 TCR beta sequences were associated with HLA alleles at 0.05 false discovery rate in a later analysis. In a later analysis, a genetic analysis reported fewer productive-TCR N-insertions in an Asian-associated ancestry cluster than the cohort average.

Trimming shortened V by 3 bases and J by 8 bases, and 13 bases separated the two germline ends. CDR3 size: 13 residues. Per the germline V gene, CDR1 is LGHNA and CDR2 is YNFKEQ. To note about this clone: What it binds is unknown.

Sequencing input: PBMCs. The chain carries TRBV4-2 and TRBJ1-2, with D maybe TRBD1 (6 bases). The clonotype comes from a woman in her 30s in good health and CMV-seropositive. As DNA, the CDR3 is TGTGCCAGCAGCCAGGCGGACAGATTCGGCTACACCTTC. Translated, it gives CASSQADRFGYTF.